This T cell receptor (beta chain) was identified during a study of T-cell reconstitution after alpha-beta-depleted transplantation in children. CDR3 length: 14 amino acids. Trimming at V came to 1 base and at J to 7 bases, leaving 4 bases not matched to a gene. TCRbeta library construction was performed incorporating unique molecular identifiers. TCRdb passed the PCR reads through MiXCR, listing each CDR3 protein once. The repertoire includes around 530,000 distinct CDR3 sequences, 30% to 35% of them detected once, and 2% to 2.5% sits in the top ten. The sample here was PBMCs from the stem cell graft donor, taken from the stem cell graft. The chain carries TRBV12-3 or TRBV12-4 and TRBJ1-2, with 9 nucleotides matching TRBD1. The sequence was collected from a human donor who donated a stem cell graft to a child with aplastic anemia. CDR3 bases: TGTGCCAGCAGTTTAGAGGACAGGGGTGCTGGCTACACCTTC. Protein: CASSLEDRGAGYTF.